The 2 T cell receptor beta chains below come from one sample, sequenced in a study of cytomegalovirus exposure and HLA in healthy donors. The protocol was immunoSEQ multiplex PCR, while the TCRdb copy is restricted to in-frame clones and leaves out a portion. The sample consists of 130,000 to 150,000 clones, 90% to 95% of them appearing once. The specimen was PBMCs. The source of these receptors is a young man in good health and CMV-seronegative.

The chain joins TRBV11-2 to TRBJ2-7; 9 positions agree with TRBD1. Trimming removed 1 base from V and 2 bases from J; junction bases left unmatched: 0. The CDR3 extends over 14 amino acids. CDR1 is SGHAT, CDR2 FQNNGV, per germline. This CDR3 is CASSLGTGAYEQYV. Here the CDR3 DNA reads TGTGCCAGCAGCTTAGGGACAGGGGCCTACGAGCAGTACGTC.

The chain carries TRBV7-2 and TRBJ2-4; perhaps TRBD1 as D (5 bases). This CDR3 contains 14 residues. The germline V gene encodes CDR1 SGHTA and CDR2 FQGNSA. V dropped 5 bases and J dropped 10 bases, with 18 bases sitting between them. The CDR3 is CASSKDPRQTIQYF. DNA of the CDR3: TGTGCCAGCAGCAAAGACCCCAGACAGACAATTCAGTACTTC.